Below, one T cell receptor beta chain is given with its context. The PCR used 60 Vbeta and 13 Jbeta primers. The assay was immunoSEQ multiplex PCR, and TCRdb's table has in-frame clones only and misses some. The sample holds 180,000 or so clones, approximately 86% seen once. This sample stems from a study of cytomegalovirus exposure and HLA in healthy donors. This receptor was identified in a male donor in good health and CMV-seronegative. Input material: PBMCs.

The CDR3 bases are TGTGCCAGCAGCTTAGCGCCGGGACAGGGGTTTGGGGAGACCCAGTACTTC. Translation: CASSLAPGQGFGETQYF. V is TRBV7-8 and J is TRBJ2-5; 10 nucleotides line up with TRBD1. The CDR3 runs to 17 residues. Germline V gene sequence: CDR1 SGHVS, CDR2 FQNEAQ. V was clipped by 0 bases and J by 5 bases; unmatched bases: 9.